This T cell receptor beta chain was found in a study of tumor-infiltrating lymphocytes in primary liver carcinoma. The V gene lost 2 bases and the J gene lost 4 bases, with 15 bases spanning the gap. From germline, CDR1 is GTSNPN and CDR2 SVGIG (reference sequence). There are 15 residues in the CDR3. This clonotype was counted between two and nine times. Out of unsorted whole blood came the blood RNA, and germline DNA was extracted as well. From roughly 500 ng total RNA, TCR beta cDNA was generated with a primer in the constant region. Slightly modified ARM-PCR, run as three nested multiplex PCR rounds, produced the TCR beta libraries. The opening two PCR rounds, about 11 cycles each, paired TRBV1-TRBV30 forward primers with a C-beta reverse primer. TCRdb processed the multiplex PCR reads anew with MiXCR; each CDR3 protein has one entry. Of a few hundred thousand distinct CDR3 sequences listed, around three fifths are singletons.

V and J are TRBV30 and TRBJ1-5, with a tentative D call TRBD1 (6 bases). The sequence came from a woman in her thirties with primary liver carcinoma and hepatitis B virus infection. Sequencing was carried out using peripheral blood. DNA of the CDR3: TGTGCCTGGAGTACAAGCGGGACATTTAATCAGCCCCAGCATTTT. Its protein is CAWSTSGTFNQPQHF.